This passage covers 5 T cell receptor beta chains from one sample sequenced in a study of cytomegalovirus exposure and HLA in healthy donors. This PCR relied on a set of 60 Vbeta primers and 13 Jbeta primers. Method: immunoSEQ multiplex PCR; TCRdb's copy keeps in-frame clones and lacks some. Among about 200,000 clones listed, around 87% were seen once. The sequenced sample was PBMCs. The receptors come from a man younger than 45 in good health and CMV-seronegative.

This clone was recorded a few times. CDR3 in DNA: TGTGCCACCAGCAGACAACAAGAATACACTGAAGCTTTCTTT. This encodes CATSRQQEYTEAFF. The rearrangement joins TRBV15 to TRBJ1-1; D is unclear. V was pared by 2 bases and J by 3 bases, with 10 bases between. Germline CDR1 and CDR2: LNHNV and YYDKDF (reference sequence). There are 14 residues in the CDR3.

This clone has just a few counts. The chain recombines TRBV6-1 with TRBJ2-1, with 8 bases lining up with TRBD2. The CDR3 extends over 15 amino acids. Germline values: CDR1 MNHNS, CDR2 SASEGT. V was pared by 8 bases and J by 2 bases, with 8 bases of the junction left unmatched. CDR3 sequence reads: CASWSGGPPYNEQFF. CDR3 sequence (DNA): TGTGCCAGCTGGAGCGGGGGACCACCCTACAATGAGCAGTTCTTC.

This rearrangement joins TRBV29-1 to TRBJ2-7; D perhaps matches TRBD1 (6 bases). Per the germline V gene, CDR1 is SQVTM and CDR2 is ANQGSEA. The V end was cut by 7 bases, the J end by 1 base, with 11 bases between. This CDR3 spans 12 amino acids. The CDR3 region is CSARDTSYEQYF. As DNA, the CDR3 is TGCAGCGCGAGGGACACTTCCTACGAGCAGTACTTC.

The rearrangement uses TRBV18 and TRBJ2-3; D is perhaps TRBD1 (8 bases). This CDR3 spans 17 amino acids. V was pared by 6 bases and J by 2 bases, with 21 bases between. Germline loops: CDR1 KGHSH, CDR2 LQKENI. CDR3 loop: CASSGQGGYLVTDTQYF. The CDR3 nucleotides are TGTGCCAGCTCCGGACAGGGAGGGTACCTGGTCACAGATACGCAGTATTTT.

This clone was seen a handful of times. This chain joins TRBV5-1 and TRBJ2-7, with TRBD2 as a possible D gene (6 bases). Germline CDR1 reads SGHRS; CDR2 reads YFSETQ. The CDR3 is made up of 15 amino acids. The V gene lost 0 bases and the J gene lost 2 bases, with 12 bases spanning the gap. The CDR3 DNA is TGCGCCAGCAGCTTGGCCGGAGGGTTTACCTACGAGCAGTACTTC. Protein: CASSLAGGFTYEQYF.